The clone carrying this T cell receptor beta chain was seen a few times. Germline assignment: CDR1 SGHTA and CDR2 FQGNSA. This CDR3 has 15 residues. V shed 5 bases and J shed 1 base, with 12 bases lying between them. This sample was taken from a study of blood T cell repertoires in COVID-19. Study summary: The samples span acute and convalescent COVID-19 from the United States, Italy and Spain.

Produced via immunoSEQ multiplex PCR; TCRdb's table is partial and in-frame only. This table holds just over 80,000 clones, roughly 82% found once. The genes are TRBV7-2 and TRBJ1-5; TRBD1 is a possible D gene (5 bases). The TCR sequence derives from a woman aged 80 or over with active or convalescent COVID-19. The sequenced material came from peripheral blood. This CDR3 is CASSPRAGSNQPQHF. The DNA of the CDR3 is TGTGCCAGCAGCCCCAGGGCTGGGAGCAATCAGCCCCAGCATTTT.